The clone carrying this TCR beta chain was counted many times. Its antigen is undetermined. The CDR3 end lies 3 residues beyond the end of the read and is filled in from the germline J gene. Both groups were predominantly of Caucasian heritage. These data come from a study of T cell clonality in common variable immunodeficiency. Looked up from germline, CDR1 is SGHRS and CDR2 is YFSETQ. V was trimmed by 0 bases and J by 8 bases, leaving 13 bases between them. CDR3 length: 14 amino acids. Regarding the study as a whole: Common variable immunodeficiency TCR beta sequences reportedly had fewer deletions and N-nucleotide insertions. Repertoire-complication correlations in CVID were limited by patient heterogeneity.

Method: immunoSEQ multiplex PCR; TCRdb's copy keeps in-frame clones and lacks some. The repertoire consists of roughly 60,000 clones, none detected only once. Material for sequencing was peripheral blood mononuclear cells. The rearrangement links TRBV5-1 to TRBJ2-3; D is perhaps TRBD2 (6 bases). The TCR was taken from a person between 18 and 75 years old in good health. The part of the CDR3 DNA that was read is TGCGCCAGCAGCTTGGGGGAGGCCGGGGGTACG. Amino acid sequence: CASSLGEAGGT. The CDR3 in its entirety is CASSLGEAGGTQYF.